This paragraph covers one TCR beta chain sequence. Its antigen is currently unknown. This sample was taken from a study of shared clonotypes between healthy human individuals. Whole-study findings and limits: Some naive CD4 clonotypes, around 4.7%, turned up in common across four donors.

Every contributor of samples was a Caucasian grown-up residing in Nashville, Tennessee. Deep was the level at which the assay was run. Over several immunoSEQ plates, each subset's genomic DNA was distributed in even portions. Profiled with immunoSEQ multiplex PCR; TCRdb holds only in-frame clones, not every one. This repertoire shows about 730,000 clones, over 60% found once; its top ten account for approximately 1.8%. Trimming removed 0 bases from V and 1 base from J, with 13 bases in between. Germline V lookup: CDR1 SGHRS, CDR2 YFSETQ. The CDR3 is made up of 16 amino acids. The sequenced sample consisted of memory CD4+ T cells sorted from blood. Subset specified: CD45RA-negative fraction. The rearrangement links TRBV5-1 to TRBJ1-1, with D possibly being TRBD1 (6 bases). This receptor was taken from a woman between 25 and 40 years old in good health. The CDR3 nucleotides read TGCGCCAGCAGCTTGGGTAGGGGGAAGGGGAACACTGAAGCTTTCTTT. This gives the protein CASSLGRGKGNTEAFF.